The 5 T cell receptor beta chains below come from one sample, sequenced in a study of T cell repertoires in cytomegalovirus infection (dated by TCRdb to between 2017 and 2020). The sequencing machine was an Illumina HiSeq 1500. Using fastp trimming at Q25 and MiXCR clonotype assembly, TCRdb reanalyzed the public sequencing data and kept in-frame beta chains. One record per CDR3 amino acid sequence lists the most common genes and DNA. Recorded for this sample are around 280,000 distinct CDR3 sequences; about 9.1% of them occurred a single time. The top ten hold around 2.4% of the sample. The sequencing sample was made of PBMCs. The origin of the receptors is a human donor in good health (CMV status not recorded). Some clones in this sample may be carry-over from other donors' samples.

This clonotype was observed many times. The rearrangement uses TRBV7-9 and TRBJ1-3, with no clear D. Germline loops: CDR1 SEHNR, CDR2 FQNEAQ (reference sequence). CDR3 length equals 14 residues. Trimming left V 3 bases short and J 4 bases short, with 10 bases between. The CDR3: CASSLGASGNTIYF. Here the CDR3 DNA reads TGTGCCAGCAGCTTGGGTGCGTCCGGAAACACCATATATTTT.

This clonotype was recorded at least ten times. This chain connects TRBV12-3 or TRBV12-4 to TRBJ1-4, with TRBD1 matching 7 bases. Losses at the gene ends were 7 bases for V and 8 bases for J; bases not matched to a gene: 13. CDR3 length: 15 amino acids. Here the CDR3 reads CASTSFGGTDEKLFF. CDR3 nucleotides: TGTGCCAGCACTTCCTTCGGGGGGACAGACGAAAAACTGTTTTTT.

A note on this clonotype: Sequence at one end of the junction differs from germline and may be a read error. This sequence joins TRBV6-2 or TRBV6-3 and TRBJ2-3; perhaps D is TRBD1 or TRBD2 (5 bases each). This CDR3 has 14 residues. Germline V gene data show CDR1 as MNHEY and CDR2 as SVGEGT. Written as DNA, the CDR3 is TGTGCCATCTCGCCGACGGGGCTAACAGATGCGCAGTATTTT. It translates to CAISPTGLTDAQYF.

In its sample, this clonotype was seen a few times. The V and J genes are TRBV2 and TRBJ1-1, with D unresolved. In germline, CDR1 is SNHLY, CDR2 FYNNEI. The CDR3 covers 15 residues. Trimming took off 1 base at V and 0 bases at J, with 9 bases between the two ends. In DNA form, the CDR3 reads TGTGCCAGCAGTGAAGAAGGGCGGTTGAACACTGAAGCTTTCTTT. Amino acid sequence: CASSEEGRLNTEAFF.

This clonotype came up many times. This sequence joins TRBV19 and TRBJ1-2, with D tentatively TRBD1 (5 bases). The CDR3 spans 13 residues. Per the germline V gene, CDR1 is LNHDA and CDR2 is SQIVND (reference sequence). Trimming removed 5 bases at V and 8 bases at J, with 15 bases between. For the CDR3, the DNA is TGTGCCAGTAGTCTCCCCGGGACGTGGGGCTACACCTTC. This gives the protein CASSLPGTWGYTF.